The clone carrying this TCR beta chain was seen more than once but under ten times. What it binds is not known. This entry belongs to a study of cytomegalovirus exposure and HLA in healthy donors. Study-wide background: Earlier work reported 90 million to 120 million unique TCR beta sequences from about 200 million T cells.

The V end lost 1 base, the J end lost 7 bases, and 10 bases lay between the germline ends. The CDR3 has 14 residues. CDR1 and CDR2 (germline): SGHTA, FQGNSA. PCR amplification relied on 60 Vbeta primers (plus 13 Jbeta primers). Repertoires were generated with immunoSEQ multiplex PCR, while TCRdb's copy carries only in-frame clones and drops some. Of some 190,000 clones in the sample, roughly 8.7% were seen once. General study findings and limits: Later analysis suggested most CMV-associated TCR beta chains were HLA-restricted.

The TCR comes from a woman in her twenties or thirties in good health and CMV-seropositive. The sample was PBMCs. V gene TRBV7-2 combines with J gene TRBJ2-2; the D is unclear. CDR3 sequence: CASSLVLGSGELFF. CDR3 nucleotide sequence: TGTGCCAGCAGCTTAGTCCTGGGCAGCGGGGAGCTGTTTTTT.